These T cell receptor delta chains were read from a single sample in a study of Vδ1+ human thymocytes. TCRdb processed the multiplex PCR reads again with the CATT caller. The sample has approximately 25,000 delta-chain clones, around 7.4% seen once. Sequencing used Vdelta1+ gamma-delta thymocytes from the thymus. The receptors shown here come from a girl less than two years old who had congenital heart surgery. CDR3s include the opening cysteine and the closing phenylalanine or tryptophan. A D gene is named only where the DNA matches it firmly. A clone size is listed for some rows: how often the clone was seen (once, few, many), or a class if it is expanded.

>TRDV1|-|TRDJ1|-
TGTGCTCTTGGAGATCTTTCCTCGGAGGGAACAAAACTCATCTTT
CALGDLSSEGTKLIF
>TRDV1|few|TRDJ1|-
TGTGCTCTTGGGGAACACGTGGGGTTAACCAAGTACACCGATAAACTCATCTTT
CALGEHVGLTKYTDKLIF
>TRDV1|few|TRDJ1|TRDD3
TGTGCTCTTGGGGAACTAAACGGCTGGGGGATTATCACCGATAAACTCATCTTT
CALGELNGWGIITDKLIF
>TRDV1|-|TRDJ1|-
TGTGCTCTTGGGGAATGCTTACTTCAAATAGACACCAGTTATAAACTCATCTTT
CALGECLLQIDTSYKLIF
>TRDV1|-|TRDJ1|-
TGTGCTCTTGGGGAACACCAGTCCTACGAGGAACTGGGGACCCCTCGCTCAACCGATAAACTCATCTTT
CALGEHQSYEELGTPRSTDKLIF
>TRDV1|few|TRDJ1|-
TGTGCTCTTGGGGAACGGGGTGTATGGGGGGCCAGCACCGATAAACTCATCTTT
CALGERGVWGASTDKLIF
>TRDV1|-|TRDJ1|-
TGTGCTCTTGGGGGGGGTACCCATAACACCGATAAACTCATCTTT
CALGGGTHNTDKLIF
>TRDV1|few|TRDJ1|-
TGTGCTCTTGGGGAACACCCCCTGAAAGAAAGGAACCTCAACACCGATAAACTCATCTTT
CALGEHPLKERNLNTDKLIF
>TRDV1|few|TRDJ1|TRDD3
TGTGCTCTTGGGGAACTAGTAGTTATAGCTGGGGGATTCCAGTACACCGATAAACTCATCTTT
CALGELVVIAGGFQYTDKLIF
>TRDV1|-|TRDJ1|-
TGTGCTCTTGGGGAAAGGCGGGAATCCCGTTACACCGATAAACTCATCTTT
CALGERRESRYTDKLIF
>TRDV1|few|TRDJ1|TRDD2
TGTGCTCTTGGGGAACTCCGTCCTTCCTACATAGCCGTCAGATTCATCTTT
CALGELRPSYIAVRFIF
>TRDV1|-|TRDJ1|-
TGTGCTCTTGGGGAATTTTCCTACCACCTAACTGGGGGCCCCCCGTCGGTGGGTAAACTCATCTTT
CALGEFSYHLTGGPPSVGKLIF
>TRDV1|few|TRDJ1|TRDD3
TGTGCTCTTGGGGGGAAGGGAGTTCGTACTGGGGGACCCGGACCCACCGATAAACTCATCTTT
CALGGKGVRTGGPGPTDKLIF
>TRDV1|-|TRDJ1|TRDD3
TGTGCTCTTGGGGGGTTCCTGCTGAGGAGACTCGATTACTGGGGGACACCCCCCTCGTACACCGATAAACTCATCTTT
CALGGFLLRRLDYWGTPPSYTDKLIF
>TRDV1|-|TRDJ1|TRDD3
TGTGCTCTTGGGGACCCTCCCGTACTGGGGGACTCGTACACCGATAAACTCATCTTT
CALGDPPVLGDSYTDKLIF
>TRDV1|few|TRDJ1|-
TGTGCTCTTGGGAGTGCGGATGACGCGATGTACACCGATAAACTCATCTTT
CALGSADDAMYTDKLIF
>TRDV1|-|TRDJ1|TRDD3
TGTGCTCTTGGGGAAATGCGCCGGGCCCCTAAGCTGGGGGATGCGGCCGATAAACTCATCTTT
CALGEMRRAPKLGDAADKLIF
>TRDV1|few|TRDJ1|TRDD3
TGTGCTCTTGGGGAACACTGGGGGATGCGGGACACCGATAAACCCATCTTT
CALGEHWGMRDTDKPIF
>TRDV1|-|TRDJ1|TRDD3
TGTGCTCTTGGGGAATGCCCTCCTACCCTTACTGGGGGATACGCGACCTCGTACACCGATAAACTCATCTTT
CALGECPPTLTGGYATSYTDKLIF
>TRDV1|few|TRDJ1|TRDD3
TGTGCTCTTGGGGAATTGATTCGTCCCGGTACTGGGGGTCCCGACGATAAACTCATCTTT
CALGELIRPGTGGPDDKLIF
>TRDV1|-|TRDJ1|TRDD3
TGTGCTCTTGGGGAACTAGATGGGCCCTACCCCGGGTGGTGGGGGATACGCCTATACACCGATAGACTCATCTTT
CALGELDGPYPGWWGIRLYTDRLIF
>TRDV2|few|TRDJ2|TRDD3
TGTGCCTGTGACATGGTACCTTGTCCGCGACAACCGGGGGATACGGCACAACTCTTCTTT
CACDMVPCPRQPGDTAQLFF
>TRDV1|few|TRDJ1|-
TGTGCTCTTGGGGGGAGGAAGTCCCGGGGAAGGTACACCGATAAACTCATCTTT
CALGGRKSRGRYTDKLIF
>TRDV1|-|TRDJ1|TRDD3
TGTGCTCTTGGGGTCGATACATTCCCACCCTACTGGGGGATACCTTACACCGATAAACTCATCTTT
CALGVDTFPPYWGIPYTDKLIF
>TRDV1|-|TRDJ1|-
TGTGCTCTTTACACCCGTGGACGAGGATCCGAGCCATACACCGATAAACTCATCTTT
CALYTRGRGSEPYTDKLIF
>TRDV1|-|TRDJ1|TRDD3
TGTGCTCTTGGGGAACATCCCATACTGGGGGATACCGATAAACTCATCTTT
CALGEHPILGDTDKLIF
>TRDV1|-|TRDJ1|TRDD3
TGTGCTCTTGGGCCTCACTTCGGCCGCTGGGGGATAAAGTCCTTGTACACCGATAAACTCATCTTT
CALGPHFGRWGIKSLYTDKLIF
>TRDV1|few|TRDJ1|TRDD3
TGTGCTCTTGGGGAAAGTAGGGGGATACGAGGGACCGATAAACTCATCTTT
CALGESRGIRGTDKLIF
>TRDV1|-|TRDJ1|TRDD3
TGTGCTCTTGGGGAAGAAAATCCCACGGTCGGTCCTGGGGGATACGCATCGTTAGTCACCGATAAACTCATCTTT
CALGEENPTVGPGGYASLVTDKLIF
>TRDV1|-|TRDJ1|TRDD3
TGTGCTCTTGGGGAACTCGGGATTGGGGGATACGCAATTCGATCCGATAAACTCATCTTT
CALGELGIGGYAIRSDKLIF
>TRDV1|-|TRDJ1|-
TGTGCTCTTGGGGAACTAAGTGTTTTCTGGGGCCCTGCCTACTCCCCCACCGATAAACTCATCTTT
CALGELSVFWGPAYSPTDKLIF
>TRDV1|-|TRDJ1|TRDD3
TGTGCTCTTGGGGAACTCACCGGTACTGGGGGATGCCTCCCCGATAAACTCATCTTT
CALGELTGTGGCLPDKLIF
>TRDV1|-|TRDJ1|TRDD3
TGTGCTCTTGGGGAACCCGAAACAAGTTCTGTACTGGGGGCCGGCGAGAACACCGATAAACTCATCTTT
CALGEPETSSVLGAGENTDKLIF
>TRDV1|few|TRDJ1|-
TGTGCTCTTGGGGAATTTGTTCCCACCGATAAACTCATCTTT
CALGEFVPTDKLIF
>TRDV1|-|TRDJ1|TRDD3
TGTGCTATACGGAGGGTACTGGGGGATACATCCGATAAACTCACCTTT
CAIRRVLGDTSDKLTF
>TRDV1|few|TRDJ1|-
TGTGCTCTTGGGGAACATATTGGGCGCGCCGATAAACTCACCTTT
CALGEHIGRADKLTF
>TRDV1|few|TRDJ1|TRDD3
TGTGCTCTTGGGGAACGGGGAATTCGCTGGGGGAGTTACACCGATAAACTCATCTTT
CALGERGIRWGSYTDKLIF
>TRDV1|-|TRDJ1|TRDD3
TGTGCTCTTGGGGAACCCCTATTCAGGGTGGGGGACTCCATAACCGATAAACTCATCTTT
CALGEPLFRVGDSITDKLIF
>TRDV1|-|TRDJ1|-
TGTGCTCTTGGGGAAGTAATAACGTCCCAGTACACCGATAAACTCATCTTT
CALGEVITSQYTDKLIF
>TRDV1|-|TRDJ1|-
TGTGCTCTTGGGGAACGGCTCCAGCCGAGTGGCGATAAACTCATCTTT
CALGERLQPSGDKLIF
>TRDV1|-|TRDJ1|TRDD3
TGTGCTCTTGGGGATTTCCCCGCTGGGGGATACCCGTACACCGATAAACTCATCTTT
CALGDFPAGGYPYTDKLIF
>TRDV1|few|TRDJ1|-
TGTGCTCTTGGGGAACTAGGGACAAACACCGATAAACTCATCTTT
CALGELGTNTDKLIF
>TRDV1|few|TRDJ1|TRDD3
TGTGCTCTTGGGGAACTTAATGTGCCTAGTGCATACTGGGGATCTCGATACACCGATAAACTCATCTTT
CALGELNVPSAYWGSRYTDKLIF
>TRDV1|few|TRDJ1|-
TGTGCTCTTGGAGATGGAGGGCGTGTTTTCCCGGGTACCGATAAACTCATCTTT
CALGDGGRVFPGTDKLIF
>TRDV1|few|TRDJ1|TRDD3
TGTGCTCTTGGGGATCCCCCTACGCCTGGGGGATACAAGGCTAAACTCATCTTT
CALGDPPTPGGYKAKLIF
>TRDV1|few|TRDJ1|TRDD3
TGTGCTCTTGGGGAACACCGTGGTCCCATACTGGGGGACGATAAACTCATCTTT
CALGEHRGPILGDDKLIF
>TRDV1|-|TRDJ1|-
TGTGCTCTTGGGGAACCAGCGGTTTCCTACTCAAGGGATACGGGTTACACCGATAAACTCATCTTT
CALGEPAVSYSRDTGYTDKLIF
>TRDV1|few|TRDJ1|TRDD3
TGTGCTCTTGGGGAATACTCCTACTTCAGGGGATACGACACCGATAAACTCATCTTT
CALGEYSYFRGYDTDKLIF
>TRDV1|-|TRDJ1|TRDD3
TGTGCTCTTGGGGAACGGAGGGCTGTGATTGAAGTAGTTGCTGGGGGTTCTAACACCGATAAACTCATCTTT
CALGERRAVIEVVAGGSNTDKLIF
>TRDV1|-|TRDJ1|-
TGTGCTCTTGGGGAGTGCCCGGCGGGTCAAACTAGCGTACACACCGATAAACTCATCTTT
CALGECPAGQTSVHTDKLIF
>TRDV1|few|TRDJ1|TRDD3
TGTGCTCTTGGTCCCCATTGGGGGATGGATAAACTCATCTTT
CALGPHWGMDKLIF
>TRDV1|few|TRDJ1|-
TGTGCTCTTGGGGAACTCCTTCTCTGGAGGGATAGTCCAACGGGGGGCCACAGAACCGATAAACTCATCTTT
CALGELLLWRDSPTGGHRTDKLIF
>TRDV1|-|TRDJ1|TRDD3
TGCGCTCTTGGGGAATTCGACCCCCGAATTAAACTTCCTCACCCTTACTGGGGGAGTACCGATAAACTCATCTTT
CALGEFDPRIKLPHPYWGSTDKLIF
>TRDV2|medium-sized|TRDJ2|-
TGTGCCTGTGACGCCGTTGGTGGGGGTGCTTTGACAGCACAACTCTTCTTT
CACDAVGGGALTAQLFF
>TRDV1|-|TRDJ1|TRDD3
TGTGCTCTTGGGGAACGAGGGAGTGGGGGATCCTGGGCCGATAAACTCATCTTT
CALGERGSGGSWADKLIF
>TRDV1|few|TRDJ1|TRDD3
TGTGCTCTTGGGGACTGGGGGATTACCGATAAACTCATCTTT
CALGDWGITDKLIF
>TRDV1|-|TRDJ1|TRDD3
TGTGCTCTTGGGGAACTTTACCTTCCCGACCTACTGGGGGATCGTGAAACCGATAAACTCATCTTT
CALGELYLPDLLGDRETDKLIF
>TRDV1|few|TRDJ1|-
TGTGCTCTTGGGGAACTGAGGGGTTCCTACGCTTTACTGGGGACCGGCTACACCGATAAACTCATCTTT
CALGELRGSYALLGTGYTDKLIF
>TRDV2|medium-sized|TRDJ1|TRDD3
TGTGCCTGTGACATACTGGGGGATACGTACACCGATAAACTCATCTTT
CACDILGDTYTDKLIF
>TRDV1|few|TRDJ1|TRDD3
TGTGCTCTTGGGGAAAGTGAAGGATTTCCGTTTGCTGGTGGGGGAAGGACCGATAAACTCATCTTT
CALGESEGFPFAGGGRTDKLIF